In this sample, the clone carrying this T cell receptor beta chain turned up once. Its antigen is not identified. This entry is derived from a study of regulatory T cells. The primer mix had 52 TRBV and 13 TRBJ primers. Here immunoSEQ multiplex PCR was the method, and the copy in TCRdb shows in-frame clones only, minus some. The sample records about 29,000 clones, 80% to 95% being singletons. Findings of the study overall: Patient repertoires had restricted TRB V-J pairs and skewed V and J usage, most in Tregs. Hydrophobic residues at CDR3 positions 6 and 7 were enriched in conventional CD4+ T cells of CD3G-deficient patients.

Every patient with CD3G deficiency had evidence of autoimmunity. Sorting split CD4+ cells into CD25-high CD127-low Tregs and CD25-low CD127-high conventional T cells. The J segment lost 6 bases and the V segment lost 0 bases, leaving 6 bases of the junction unmatched. The V gene's germline CDR1 is SGDLS and CDR2 YYNGEE. The CDR3 has 15 residues. The rearrangement uses TRBV9 and TRBJ2-1; TRBD2 aligns across 7 bases. This TCR was recovered from a young adult with CD3G deficiency. Sequencing used conventional CD4+ T cells sorted from blood. The CDR3 region has the DNA TGTGCCAGCAGCGTAGTGTCCGGGGGGATCAATGAGCAGTTCTTC. The encoded protein is CASSVVSGGINEQFF.